A single sample is the source of the 9 T cell receptor beta chains below, sequenced in a study of T cell responses to AZD1222 COVID-19 vaccine. Data came from immunoSEQ multiplex PCR; TCRdb stores just in-frame clones and leaves some out. The data contain 95,000 to 150,000 clones, less than 95% of them seen just once; the ten biggest clones take up 5.4%. The source material was peripheral blood, sampled on day 0 of AZD1222 vaccination. The receptors shown here come from an adult in good health.

This chain connects TRBV6-5 to TRBJ1-2; no definite D call. CDR1 is MNHEY, CDR2 SVGAGI, per germline. With 2 bases removed from V and 8 bases from J, the gap between germline ends came to 12 bases. The CDR3 contains 13 residues. CDR3 protein: CASSYQRVGGYTF. CDR3 nucleotide sequence: TGTGCCAGCAGTTACCAGAGGGTGGGAGGCTACACCTTC.

This chain links TRBV2 with TRBJ2-5; 9 bases match TRBD1. Germline CDR1 is SNHLY and CDR2 is FYNNEI. This CDR3 contains 14 residues. V was pared by 7 bases and J by 1 base, with 4 bases of the junction left unmatched. The CDR3 DNA reads TGTGCCAGCACTACGGACAGGGGCCAAGAGACCCAGTACTTC. Translating it yields CASTTDRGQETQYF.

This rearrangement joins TRBV9 to TRBJ1-1; D is possibly TRBD1 (5 bases). CDR3 length equals 15 residues. Trimming took off 7 bases at V and 1 base at J, with 17 bases between the two ends. Germline V gene sequence: CDR1 SGDLS, CDR2 YYNGEE. The CDR3 coding sequence is TGTGCCAGCTCGGTTCAGCCCGGGACGAACACTGAAGCTTTCTTT. Amino acids: CASSVQPGTNTEAFF.

The chain combines TRBV19 with TRBJ2-5, with TRBD2 identical over 7 bases. The length of the CDR3 is 15 residues. Germline trimming cut 4 bases from V and 2 bases from J; bases unmatched to any gene: 7. Germline assignment: CDR1 LNHDA and CDR2 SQIVND (reference sequence). The CDR3 DNA reads TGTGCCAGTAGTACCGGGGGGACTTTGCAAGAGACCCAGTACTTC. Amino acid sequence: CASSTGGTLQETQYF.

The chain employs TRBV28 and TRBJ1-6; TRBD1 aligns across 9 bases. This CDR3 is 14 amino acids long. V lost 7 bases, J lost 8 bases, and 6 bases stayed unmatched. CDR1 and CDR2 from the germline V gene are MDHEN and SYDVKM. CDR3: CASNPGQGYSPLHF. The CDR3 DNA reads as TGTGCCAGCAACCCGGGACAGGGTTATTCACCCCTCCACTTT.

The chain carries TRBV28 and TRBJ1-2; 8 positions match TRBD1. Trimming removed 3 bases from V and 6 bases from J; junction bases left unmatched: 9. CDR1 and CDR2 from the germline V gene are MDHEN and SYDVKM. The CDR3 runs 15 residues. CDR3 in amino acids: CASSFRGHFLNGYTF. The CDR3 bases are TGTGCCAGCAGTTTCAGGGGGCACTTTTTGAATGGCTACACCTTC.

The gene calls are TRBV5-1 and TRBJ2-7; unclear D gene. The CDR3 length is 13 residues. Trimming shortened V by 0 bases and J by 0 bases, and 4 bases separated the two germline ends. Germline V gene data show CDR1 as SGHRS and CDR2 as YFSETQ. The CDR3 nucleotides read TGCGCCAGCAGCTTGGTCAGCTCCTACGAGCAGTACTTC. It is translated as CASSLVSSYEQYF.

J is TRBJ1-2 and V is TRBV7-9; D gene unclear. The CDR3 contains 16 residues. Germline V gene lookup returns CDR1 SEHNR and CDR2 FQNEAQ (reference sequence). V lost 5 bases to trimming and J lost 7 bases, with 23 bases between them. CDR3 residues: CASSPSSVGGKSGYTF. CDR3 coding DNA: TGTGCCAGCAGCCCCTCTTCCGTGGGAGGGAAAAGTGGCTACACCTTC.

J is TRBJ1-2 and V is TRBV30; no clear D. From germline, CDR1 is GTSNPN and CDR2 SVGIG (reference sequence). The CDR3 is made up of 14 amino acids. V gave up 0 bases and J gave up 7 bases, with 15 bases separating them. Here the CDR3 reads CAWSVRGQNGGYTF. The CDR3 DNA is TGTGCCTGGAGTGTACGTGGGCAGAATGGTGGCTACACCTTC.